One and the same sample provided the 22 T cell receptor beta chains below, sequenced in a study of identical twins. MiXCR was run by TCRdb on the 5' RACE reads, yielding one entry per CDR3 protein. This sample has a few hundred thousand distinct CDR3 sequences, with roughly an eighth found just once. The same data also went into a second study, on yellow fever vaccine responses in identical twins.

The sequenced sample consisted of memory (CD45RO+) T cells sorted from blood. The receptors here all came from a woman under 30 in good health.

V is TRBV10-3 and J is TRBJ2-2; TRBD2 is a possible D gene (6 bases). The CDR3 is 15 residues long. V shed 5 bases and J shed 5 bases, with 15 bases lying between them. CDR1 is ENHRY, CDR2 SYGVKD, per germline. This chain's CDR3 is CAISPGLASTGELFF. The CDR3 nucleotides are TGTGCCATCAGTCCTGGGCTAGCGAGTACCGGGGAGCTGTTTTTT.

The sample holds a few counts of this clonotype. The chain carries TRBV20-1 and TRBJ2-5; D is possibly TRBD2 (6 bases). V was pared by 2 bases and J by 5 bases, with 27 bases between. This CDR3 region has 18 residues. Germline V gives CDR1 DFQATT, CDR2 SNEGSKA (reference sequence). CDR3: CSARSRARWDSLAETQYF. The DNA for the CDR3 is TGCAGTGCTAGATCCCGCGCCCGTTGGGACTCCCTGGCGGAGACCCAGTACTTC.

This clonotype has just a few counts. This rearrangement joins TRBV27 to TRBJ2-6; 7 nucleotides match TRBD1. J lost 4 bases, V lost 5 bases, and 8 bases had no gene match. This CDR3 is built from 16 residues. CDR1 and CDR2 (germline): MNHEY, SMNVEV (reference sequence). CDR3 protein: CASSKRQGEGANVLTF. The CDR3 DNA reads as TGTGCCAGCAGTAAAAGACAGGGAGAGGGGGCCAACGTCCTGACTTTC.

This clonotype came up a few times. The chain couples TRBV4-1 to TRBJ2-7, with a tentative D call TRBD1 (6 bases). The ends were cut back, 4 bases at V and 2 bases at J, with 15 bases in the middle. CDR3 size: 15 residues. Germline assignment: CDR1 MGHRA and CDR2 YSYEKL. Written as DNA, the CDR3 is TGCGCCAGCAGCCGGACCCGGGACAACGCCTACGAGCAGTACTTC. Translated: CASSRTRDNAYEQYF.

This chain joins TRBV3-1 and TRBJ2-1; D call uncertain. From germline, CDR1 is LGHDT and CDR2 YNNKEL (reference sequence). Trimming pared 3 bases from V and 0 bases from J, leaving 12 bases between. This CDR3 is built from 16 residues. Here the CDR3 DNA reads TGTGCCAGCAGCCAGGGCGGAAAGAGCTCCTACAATGAGCAGTTCTTC. This gives the protein CASSQGGKSSYNEQFF.

The table lists this clonotype with many counts. This rearrangement joins TRBV27 to TRBJ2-1, with unresolved D. Trimming took off 6 bases at V and 5 bases at J, with 5 bases between the two ends. The CDR3 runs 11 residues. The germline V gene has CDR1 MNHEY and CDR2 SMNVEV (reference sequence). CDR3 sequence (DNA): TGTGCCAGCAGACGTGACAATGAGCAGTTCTTC. This sequence encodes CASRRDNEQFF.

The chain is built from TRBV6-2 or TRBV6-3 and TRBJ2-3; D uncertain. From germline, CDR1 is MNHEY and CDR2 SVGEGT. V lost 5 bases and J 5 bases, leaving 17 bases between the germline ends. This CDR3 region has 15 residues. This CDR3 reads CASSDQPRSLDTQYF. The CDR3, as DNA: TGTGCCAGCAGTGACCAGCCTCGAAGTTTAGATACGCAGTATTTT.

This clonotype was seen only a few times. The CDR3 here is CASSSASSGPSYEQYF. The CDR3 DNA follows: TGTGCCAGCAGTTCGGCCTCTAGCGGGCCGTCGTACGAGCAGTACTTC. The chain combines TRBV28 with TRBJ2-7, with 8 positions matching TRBD2. The CDR3 length is 16 residues. Looked up from germline, CDR1 is MDHEN and CDR2 is SYDVKM. Trimming took 4 bases from V and 4 from J; bases not matched to a gene: 12.

For the CDR3, the DNA is TGTGCCAGCAGCTCCGTTGTCAGAGGGGATCAGCCCCAGCATTTT. This sequence encodes CASSSVVRGDQPQHF. V gene TRBV7-2 combines with J gene TRBJ1-5; D may be TRBD1 (5 bases). Per the germline V gene, CDR1 is SGHTA and CDR2 is FQGNSA. This CDR3 comprises 15 residues. V dropped 4 bases and J dropped 5 bases, with 15 bases sitting between them. The full variable domain, in which reference TRBV7-2 and TRBJ1-5 provide the parts outside the CDR3, is GAGVSQSPSNKVTEKGKDVELRCDPISGHTALYWYRQSLGQGLEFLIYFQGNSAPDKSGLPSDRFSAERTGGSVSTLTIQRTQQEDSAVYLCASSSVVRGDQPQHFGDGTRLSIL.

This clonotype was counted a few times. The chain is built from TRBV6-1 and TRBJ2-7, with D unclear. V was shortened by 7 bases and J by 5 bases, with 18 bases between the two germline ends. Germline CDR1 is MNHNS and CDR2 is SASEGT. This CDR3 is 14 amino acids long. The CDR3 DNA reads TGTGCCAGCACCTTCGCGTCTGGAAGGGACGAGCAGTACTTC. Protein product: CASTFASGRDEQYF.

This clonotype has at least ten counts. The chain recombines TRBV9 with TRBJ2-4, with TRBD2 as a possible D gene (5 bases). The germline gives CDR1 SGDLS, CDR2 YYNGEE. The CDR3 has 15 amino acids. V was pared by 3 bases and J by 1 base, with 11 bases between. The CDR3 sequence is CASSAPGTAKNIQYF. The CDR3 bases are TGTGCCAGCAGCGCCCCGGGAACGGCCAAAAACATTCAGTACTTC.

In its sample, this clonotype was seen a few times. This rearrangement joins TRBV5-1 to TRBJ2-7, with 8 bases fitting TRBD1. Per germline, CDR1 SGHRS and CDR2 YFSETQ. This CDR3 is 14 amino acids long. Germline trimming cut 3 bases from V and 3 bases from J; bases unmatched to any gene: 5. CDR3 sequence: CASSSQGADYEQYF. The CDR3 DNA sequence: TGCGCCAGCAGCTCCCAGGGGGCGGACTACGAGCAGTACTTC.

The chain combines TRBV5-1 with TRBJ2-3; D call uncertain. The V end was cut by 4 bases, the J end by 5 bases, with 17 bases between. Germline values: CDR1 SGHRS, CDR2 YFSETQ. The CDR3 spans 15 residues. Written as DNA, the CDR3 is TGCGCCAGCAGCCCCCTGAACGGGTTACAAGATACGCAGTATTTT. Translated, it gives CASSPLNGLQDTQYF.

V usage is TRBV4-1 and J usage is TRBJ2-7; 8 positions match TRBD2. Germline lookup yields CDR1 MGHRA and CDR2 YSYEKL. V lost 4 bases to trimming and J lost 6 bases; unmatched junction nucleotides: 11. CDR3 length: 15 residues. The CDR3 is CASSLTSGPEREQYF. The DNA for the CDR3 is TGCGCCAGCAGCCTCACTAGCGGCCCCGAGCGCGAGCAGTACTTC.

The CDR3 nucleotides read TGCGCCAGCAGCTTGGTTTCTAGCGGTTTAGGAAACGAGCAGTACTTC. This codes for CASSLVSSGLGNEQYF. This chain uses TRBV5-1 with TRBJ2-7, with 7 nucleotides matching TRBD2. The CDR3 covers 16 residues. The germline gives CDR1 SGHRS, CDR2 YFSETQ. V was clipped by 0 bases and J by 5 bases; unmatched bases: 11. The entire variable domain, with the rest obtained from reference TRBV5-1 and TRBJ2-7, is as follows: KAGVTQTPRYLIKTRGQQVTLSCSPISGHRSVSWYQQTPGQGLQFLFEYFSETQRNKGNFPGRFSGRQFSNSRSEMNVSTLELGDSALYLCASSLVSSGLGNEQYFGPGTRLTVT.

This clonotype was seen a few times. The chain carries TRBV27 and TRBJ2-2; perhaps TRBD1 as D (5 bases). Germline V gene data show CDR1 as MNHEY and CDR2 as SMNVEV (reference sequence). The CDR3 loop spans 16 amino acids. V lost 3 bases and J 3 bases, leaving 14 bases between the germline ends. The CDR3 DNA is TGTGCCAGCAGTTTCATAGGGGATTCTTACACCGGGGAGCTGTTTTTT. It is translated as CASSFIGDSYTGELFF.

The chain uses TRBV6-2 or TRBV6-3 and TRBJ1-5, with a tentative D call TRBD1 (5 bases). CDR3 length equals 17 residues. V lost 7 bases, J lost 1 base, and 20 bases lay in between. The germline gives CDR1 MNHEY, CDR2 SVGEGT. In DNA form, the CDR3 reads TGTGCCAGCACCGTTCGGATGACAGCGCAGAGCAATCAGCCCCAGCATTTT. This encodes CASTVRMTAQSNQPQHF.

The chain is built from TRBV20-1 and TRBJ1-1; D unclear. The CDR3 sequence is 13 residues long. CDR1 is DFQATT and CDR2 is SNEGSKA in the germline V gene (reference sequence). Trimming left V 3 bases short and J 3 bases short, with 11 bases between. The CDR3 region is CSASATEDTEAFF. CDR3 nucleotides: TGCAGTGCTAGTGCCACAGAGGACACTGAAGCTTTCTTT.

This clonotype has only a few counts. The V call is TRBV5-4, the J call TRBJ2-1; 15 nucleotides agree with TRBD2. The CDR3 is 19 amino acids. The V gene end was trimmed by 1 base and the J gene end by 1 base; junction bases not matched to a gene: 6. Per the germline V gene, CDR1 is SGHNT and CDR2 is YYREEE (reference sequence). The CDR3 nucleotides read TGTGCCAGCAGCTTGTTCGGACTAGCGGGGGGGCAATCCTACAATGAGCAGTTCTTC. Translated: CASSLFGLAGGQSYNEQFF.

V usage is TRBV29-1 and J usage is TRBJ1-2; TRBD1 matches 9 bases. The CDR3 loop spans 14 amino acids. V was clipped by 1 base and J by 8 bases; unmatched bases: 8. Germline V gene lookup returns CDR1 SQVTM and CDR2 ANQGSEA. CDR3 protein: CSVEGYRGRGGYTF. The CDR3 coding sequence is TGCAGCGTTGAAGGATACAGGGGGCGCGGCGGCTACACCTTC. Using reference TRBV29-1 and TRBJ1-2 for the parts outside the CDR3, the full variable domain is SAVISQKPSRDICQRGTSLTIQCQVDSQVTMMFWYRQQPGQSLTLIATANQGSEATYESGFVIDKFPISRPNLTFSTLTVSNMSPEDSSIYLCSVEGYRGRGGYTFGSGTRLTVV.

The genes are TRBV5-1 and TRBJ2-2; the match to TRBD1 covers 7 bases. CDR3 length: 16 residues. Germline loops: CDR1 SGHRS, CDR2 YFSETQ. The trim removed 4 bases at V and 0 bases at J, leaving 6 bases unmatched. The CDR3 sequence: CASSQGTAANTGELFF. The CDR3 bases are TGCGCCAGCAGCCAAGGGACAGCTGCGAACACCGGGGAGCTGTTTTTT.

This clonotype was observed a few times. This rearrangement joins TRBV27 to TRBJ2-7; no definite D call. Per the germline V gene, CDR1 is MNHEY and CDR2 is SMNVEV (reference sequence). Trimming left V 10 bases short and J 4 bases short, with 11 bases between. This CDR3 is built from 11 residues. CDR3: CATPERYEQYF. DNA for the CDR3: TGTGCCACCCCCGAGCGTTACGAGCAGTACTTC.